What follows are 7 T cell receptor beta chains derived from one specimen sequenced in a study of T cell repertoires in cytomegalovirus infection. TCRdb redid the calling of the reads with MiXCR, one entry per CDR3 protein. The sample holds some 500,000 distinct CDR3 sequences; roughly 34% are singletons and the top ten take roughly a sixth. For these receptors, no antigen is known. The material sequenced was cultured PBMCs, taken from culture after CMV antigen stimulation. All receptors come from a human donor in good health (CMV status not recorded). Some clones in this sample may be carry-over from other donors' samples.

The chain joins TRBV10-3 to TRBJ2-3, with 7 bases that match TRBD2. The CDR3 is 14 amino acids. Germline V gene data show CDR1 as ENHRY and CDR2 as SYGVKD. With V trimmed by 9 bases and J by 2 bases, 8 bases remained unmatched. CDR3 DNA: TGTGCCATTAGACTCGGGACTAACACAGATACGCAGTATTTT. Protein sequence: CAIRLGTNTDTQYF.

The chain couples TRBV10-3 to TRBJ2-3; the match to TRBD1 covers 9 bases. Germline lookup yields CDR1 ENHRY and CDR2 SYGVKD. V was pared by 4 bases and J by 3 bases, with 5 bases of the junction left unmatched. The CDR3 consists of 15 residues. The CDR3 sequence: CAISVPDRGTDTQYF. CDR3 coding DNA: TGTGCCATCAGTGTACCGGACAGGGGTACAGATACGCAGTATTTT.

This chain connects TRBV28 to TRBJ1-3; the D is unclear. The germline gives CDR1 MDHEN, CDR2 SYDVKM. Trimming took off 7 bases at V and 2 bases at J, with 12 bases between the two ends. This CDR3 spans 14 amino acids. CDR3 residues: CASKEAPAGNTIYF. DNA of the CDR3: TGTGCCAGCAAGGAGGCCCCGGCTGGAAACACCATATATTTT.

This clonotype occurred many times. The rearrangement joins TRBV7-2 to TRBJ1-5; D might be TRBD1 (5 bases). V was trimmed by 1 base and J by 8 bases, leaving 9 bases between them. The length of the CDR3 is 13 residues. In germline, CDR1 is SGHTA, CDR2 FQGNSA. Here the CDR3 DNA reads TGTGCCAGCAGCTTAGACAGGACGGAGCCCCAGCATTTT. It yields the protein CASSLDRTEPQHF. The whole variable domain, remainder taken from reference TRBV7-2 and TRBJ1-5, is GAGVSQSPSNKVTEKGKDVELRCDPISGHTALYWYRQSLGQGLEFLIYFQGNSAPDKSGLPSDRFSAERTGGSVSTLTIQRTQQEDSAVYLCASSLDRTEPQHFGDGTRLSIL.

This clonotype has at least ten counts. The chain links TRBV7-2 to TRBJ2-7; 9 bases line up with TRBD2. The CDR3 spans 15 residues. Germline-derived CDR1 and CDR2 are SGHTA and FQGNSA. V gave up 1 base and J gave up 6 bases; unmatched junction bases: 7. The CDR3 nucleotides read TGTGCCAGCAGCTTAGATCCTAGCGGGATCAGCGAGCAGTACTTC. It translates to CASSLDPSGISEQYF.

This clonotype was found a few times. The V call is TRBV28, the J call TRBJ2-1, with 9 positions matching TRBD2. Trimming cost V 9 bases and J 8 bases; bases outside gene matches: 5. The CDR3 runs 12 residues. Germline-derived CDR1 and CDR2 are MDHEN and SYDVKM. CDR3 in DNA: TGTGCCAGGGGTAGCGGGAGAGATGAGCAGTTCTTC. It yields the protein CARGSGRDEQFF.

This chain joins TRBV20-1 and TRBJ2-3; 11 nucleotides agree with TRBD2. J lost 6 bases, V lost 6 bases, and 8 bases had no gene match. Germline V gene data show CDR1 as DFQATT and CDR2 as SNEGSKA (reference sequence). This CDR3 comprises 14 residues. As DNA, the CDR3 is TGCAGTGCCCTGACTAGCGGGAACACGGATACGCAGTATTTT. Protein: CSALTSGNTDTQYF.